What follows are 15 T cell receptor beta chains derived from one specimen sequenced in a study of blood T cell repertoires in COVID-19. Produced via immunoSEQ multiplex PCR; TCRdb's table is partial and in-frame only. This repertoire shows roughly 95,000 clones, about 80% found once; its top ten account for around 19%. Sequencing was performed on peripheral blood. The receptors stem from an elderly man with acute or convalescent COVID-19.

The chain combines TRBV30 with TRBJ1-1, with D unclear. The CDR3 totals 14 residues. From germline, CDR1 is GTSNPN and CDR2 SVGIG (reference sequence). The V end lost 4 bases, the J end lost 6 bases, and 18 bases lay between the germline ends. The CDR3 DNA sequence: TGTGCCTGGACGGTGTCGGGGTCGAAGTCTGAAGCTTTCTTT. Protein sequence: CAWTVSGSKSEAFF. Supplemented by reference TRBV30 and TRBJ1-1, the full variable domain reads SQTIHQWPATLVQPVGSPLSLECTVEGTSNPNLYWYRQAAGRGLQLLFYSVGIGQISSEVPQNLSASRPQDRQFILSSKKLLLSDSGFYLCAWTVSGSKSEAFFGQGTRLTVV.

This rearrangement joins TRBV19 to TRBJ2-2, with TRBD1 identical over 9 bases. Looked up from germline, CDR1 is LNHDA and CDR2 is SQIVND (reference sequence). The CDR3 sequence is 18 residues long. V was clipped by 6 bases and J by 0 bases; unmatched bases: 11. The CDR3 sequence is CASRKGGTGSSNTGELFF. The CDR3 region has the DNA TGTGCCAGTAGGAAGGGCGGGACAGGGTCCTCGAACACCGGGGAGCTGTTTTTT.

The rearrangement joins TRBV7-2 to TRBJ1-2, with 8 bases lining up with TRBD1. The CDR3 extends over 14 amino acids. CDR1 and CDR2 (germline): SGHTA, FQGNSA. V was pared by 4 bases and J by 2 bases, with 3 bases of the junction left unmatched. The CDR3 is CASSSGTGNYGYTF. Here the CDR3 DNA reads TGTGCCAGCAGCTCCGGGACAGGAAACTATGGCTACACCTTC. The whole variable domain, remainder taken from reference TRBV7-2 and TRBJ1-2, is GAGVSQSPSNKVTEKGKDVELRCDPISGHTALYWYRQSLGQGLEFLIYFQGNSAPDKSGLPSDRFSAERTGGSVSTLTIQRTQQEDSAVYLCASSSGTGNYGYTFGSGTRLTVV.

The chain has TRBV10-1 and TRBJ2-7; 8 positions agree with TRBD1. The ends lost 2 bases at V and 6 bases at J; junction bases unmatched: 6. CDR1 is WNHNN and CDR2 is SYGVQD in the germline V gene (reference sequence). CDR3 length: 14 residues. CDR3 in amino acids: CASSEAGGAGEQYF. The CDR3 DNA sequence: TGCGCCAGCAGTGAGGCAGGGGGCGCGGGCGAGCAGTACTTC.

This clone was seen once. The chain uses TRBV4-1 and TRBJ2-1; a weak D match, TRBD1 (5 bases). Germline loops: CDR1 MGHRA, CDR2 YSYEKL. This CDR3 comprises 16 residues. V gave up 0 bases and J gave up 0 bases, with 9 bases separating them. CDR3 coding DNA: TGCGCCAGCAGCCAAGATCAGCAGGGCTCCTACAATGAGCAGTTCTTC. It translates to CASSQDQQGSYNEQFF.

The chain combines TRBV6-6 with TRBJ2-1; a possible D gene is TRBD2 (5 bases). The V and J ends lost 6 bases and 9 bases respectively, with 18 bases between them. CDR3 length equals 14 residues. CDR1 and CDR2 (germline): MNHNY, SVGAGI (reference sequence). Written as DNA, the CDR3 is TGTGCCAGCAGCACGGGATCCCGGATGGGTGAGCAGTTCTTC. Translated, it gives CASSTGSRMGEQFF.

This chain links TRBV10-2 with TRBJ2-1; D gene uncertain. CDR1 WSHSY and CDR2 SAAADI come from the germline V gene. The CDR3 runs 17 residues. V was shortened by 3 bases and J by 10 bases, with 25 bases between the two germline ends. Here the CDR3 DNA reads TGCGCCAGCAGTGAACGTGGTCCCGTTAGCTCCTACGGGGAGCAGTTCTTC. Translating gives CASSERGPVSSYGEQFF.

This rearrangement joins TRBV6-5 to TRBJ1-1, with unresolved D. Germline CDR1 is MNHEY and CDR2 is SVGAGI. V was shortened by 6 bases and J by 1 base, with 9 bases between the two germline ends. The CDR3 runs to 13 residues. As DNA, the CDR3 is TGTGCCAGCAGCTTCGGTTGGAACACTGAAGCTTTCTTT. Amino acids: CASSFGWNTEAFF.

The chain combines TRBV19 with TRBJ2-1; 7 bases agree with TRBD1. V dropped 11 bases and J dropped 8; count of bases not matched to a gene: 15. Germline V gene lookup returns CDR1 LNHDA and CDR2 SQIVND (reference sequence). The CDR3 sequence is 14 residues long. CDR3 coding DNA: TGTGCCCTCCGAATAGGGGGCGCTGGGGATGAGCAGTTCTTC. This codes for CALRIGGAGDEQFF.

The V call is TRBV6-5, the J call TRBJ1-1; 10 positions agree with TRBD1. The CDR3 runs 15 residues. Unmatched junction bases numbered 5, after V lost 7 bases and J lost 0 bases. Germline V gives CDR1 MNHEY, CDR2 SVGAGI. The CDR3 sequence is CASKGDRGLNTEAFF. Written as DNA, the CDR3 is TGTGCCAGCAAAGGGGACAGGGGCTTGAACACTGAAGCTTTCTTT.

The rearrangement links TRBV4-1 to TRBJ1-4; tentative D call: TRBD1 (5 bases). This CDR3 has 17 residues. V was cut by 2 bases and J by 2 bases, with 15 bases left in between. Germline V gives CDR1 MGHRA, CDR2 YSYEKL. In DNA form, the CDR3 reads TGCGCCAGCAGCCAAAAGGTTCCAGGGTTCACTAATGAAAAACTGTTTTTT. It is translated as CASSQKVPGFTNEKLFF.

V usage is TRBV15 and J usage is TRBJ2-1; 12 bases fit TRBD2. The trim removed 2 bases at V and 10 bases at J, leaving 6 bases unmatched. Germline CDR1 is LNHNV and CDR2 is YYDKDF (reference sequence). The CDR3 length is 15 residues. This chain's CDR3 is CATSRLAGGPGEQFF. As DNA, the CDR3 is TGTGCCACCAGCAGACTAGCGGGGGGGCCAGGCGAGCAGTTCTTC.

J is TRBJ2-7 and V is TRBV29-1; 9 bases are a match to TRBD1. Germline CDR1 reads SQVTM; CDR2 reads ANQGSEA. The CDR3 is 14 amino acids. J gave up 3 bases and V 5 bases, and 8 bases lay outside the gene matches. The CDR3 DNA reads TGCAGCGTTCTAGAGGGGACAGGGCTCTACGAGCAGTACTTC. Translated: CSVLEGTGLYEQYF.

V gene TRBV4-3 combines with J gene TRBJ2-2; 8 bases agree with TRBD2. Germline-derived CDR1 and CDR2 are LGHNA and YSLEER. The CDR3 contains 15 residues. The J segment lost 9 bases and the V segment lost 4 bases, leaving 10 bases of the junction unmatched. This CDR3 reads CASSPLAGGPRELFF. The DNA of the CDR3 is TGCGCCAGCAGCCCCCTGGCGGGGGGCCCTCGGGAGCTGTTTTTT.

This sequence joins TRBV6-2 or TRBV6-3 and TRBJ2-1; D not certain. The germline V and J ends were trimmed by 5 bases and 5 bases, with 16 bases remaining between them. This CDR3 contains 15 residues. CDR1 MNHEY and CDR2 SVGEGT come from the germline V gene. CDR3 residues: CASSPHNRRDNEQFF. The DNA of the CDR3 is TGTGCCAGCAGTCCCCACAACCGACGGGACAATGAGCAGTTCTTC.